The rows below give T cell receptor beta chains drawn from one sample of a study of blood T cell repertoires in COVID-19. TCRdb's copy holds only in-frame clones and misses some; the assay was immunoSEQ multiplex PCR. The data show around 62,000 clones, 85% to 95% seen once. The source material was peripheral blood. The receptors were sampled from a man in his 70s with active COVID-19. Both conserved end residues are part of each CDR3. Fields, in order: J gene, clone size, D gene, V gene, CDR3 DNA, CDR3 protein. D genes are given only for firm matches. A clone size is listed for some rows: how often the clone was seen (once, few, many), or a class if it is expanded.

j_call: TRBJ2-1
clone_size: NA
d_call: NA
v_call: TRBV9
cdr3_nt: TGTGCCAGCAGCCCCTCTGCAGGGTCCTACAATGAGCAGTTCTTC
cdr3_aa: CASSPSAGSYNEQFF

j_call: TRBJ2-3
clone_size: NA
d_call: TRBD2
v_call: TRBV5-6
cdr3_nt: TGTGCCAGCAGTAAGGAGCGGGGGGGCACAGATACGCAGTATTTT
cdr3_aa: CASSKERGGTDTQYF

j_call: TRBJ2-1
clone_size: once
d_call: TRBD1
v_call: TRBV5-1
cdr3_nt: TGCGCCAGCAGCTCACTACGGGACAGGGGGCCTCATGAGCAGTTCTTC
cdr3_aa: CASSSLRDRGPHEQFF

j_call: TRBJ1-1
clone_size: NA
d_call: NA
v_call: TRBV7-9
cdr3_nt: TGTGCCAGCAGCATGGGCCCGACTGAAGCTTTCTTT
cdr3_aa: CASSMGPTEAFF

j_call: TRBJ1-3
clone_size: NA
d_call: NA
v_call: TRBV18
cdr3_nt: TGTGCCAGCTCACCGATCTCCGACAGCTCTGGAAACACCATATATTTT
cdr3_aa: CASSPISDSSGNTIYF

j_call: TRBJ2-3
clone_size: NA
d_call: TRBD2
v_call: TRBV11-3
cdr3_nt: TGTGCCAGCAGCTTAGCCAGCGGGGGGGCCGTCGATACGCAGTATTTT
cdr3_aa: CASSLASGGAVDTQYF

j_call: TRBJ2-2
clone_size: once
d_call: NA
v_call: TRBV10-3
cdr3_nt: TGTGCCATCAGTGAGTCTAGCGAACGGACCGGGGAGCTGTTTTTT
cdr3_aa: CAISESSERTGELFF

j_call: TRBJ2-1
clone_size: NA
d_call: TRBD1
v_call: TRBV5-6
cdr3_nt: TGTGCCAGCAGGAGAACAGGGGTGTATGAGCAGTTCTTC
cdr3_aa: CASRRTGVYEQFF

j_call: TRBJ2-1
clone_size: NA
d_call: TRBD1
v_call: TRBV19
cdr3_nt: TGTGCCAGTACCCGAAGAGGGGGCCAGAACGATGAGCAGTTCTTC
cdr3_aa: CASTRRGGQNDEQFF

j_call: TRBJ1-4
clone_size: NA
d_call: NA
v_call: TRBV11-2
cdr3_nt: TGTGCCAGCAGCTCTGACGGGAGGTCTAATGAAAAACTGTTTTTT
cdr3_aa: CASSSDGRSNEKLFF

j_call: TRBJ1-1
clone_size: NA
d_call: NA
v_call: TRBV19
cdr3_nt: TGTGCCAGTAGGGCGGAGAAGTTTGTCACTGAAGCTTTCTTT
cdr3_aa: CASRAEKFVTEAFF

j_call: TRBJ2-7
clone_size: NA
d_call: TRBD1
v_call: TRBV6-6
cdr3_nt: TGTGCCAGCACCCAGGTTGGGACAGGGCCCCTCGAGCAGTACTTC
cdr3_aa: CASTQVGTGPLEQYF

j_call: TRBJ1-1
clone_size: NA
d_call: NA
v_call: TRBV9
cdr3_nt: TGTGCCAGCAGCGTGTACACCGGGGGGAACACTGAAGCTTTCTTT
cdr3_aa: CASSVYTGGNTEAFF

j_call: TRBJ2-1
clone_size: NA
d_call: TRBD2
v_call: TRBV7-8
cdr3_nt: TGTGCCAGCAGCTTAACTCGCGGGGGCTACAATGAGCAGTTCTTC
cdr3_aa: CASSLTRGGYNEQFF

j_call: TRBJ2-3
clone_size: NA
d_call: TRBD2
v_call: TRBV10-3
cdr3_nt: TGTGCCATCAGTGATGTGGTACTAGCGGGGGGCACAGATACGCAGTATTTT
cdr3_aa: CAISDVVLAGGTDTQYF

j_call: TRBJ2-1
clone_size: NA
d_call: TRBD1
v_call: TRBV4-3
cdr3_nt: TGCGCCAGCAGCCAAGATACAGGGGTTTCCTACAATGAGCAGTTCTTC
cdr3_aa: CASSQDTGVSYNEQFF

j_call: TRBJ2-7
clone_size: NA
d_call: NA
v_call: TRBV5-1
cdr3_nt: TGCGCCAGCAGCTTGGGTGGGGCTCAAAATTCCTACGAGCAGTACTTC
cdr3_aa: CASSLGGAQNSYEQYF

j_call: TRBJ2-1
clone_size: NA
d_call: NA
v_call: TRBV19
cdr3_nt: TGTGCCAGTAATCGGGGGATCTCCTACAATGAGCAGTTCTTC
cdr3_aa: CASNRGISYNEQFF

j_call: TRBJ1-1
clone_size: NA
d_call: TRBD1
v_call: TRBV18
cdr3_nt: TGTGCCAGCTCACAAAGGGTGCTTACAGGGGACCCTGAAGCTTTCTTT
cdr3_aa: CASSQRVLTGDPEAFF

j_call: TRBJ2-1
clone_size: NA
d_call: NA
v_call: TRBV19
cdr3_nt: TGTGCCACCAAAAACAGCTACAATGAGCAGTTCTTC
cdr3_aa: CATKNSYNEQFF

j_call: TRBJ2-7
clone_size: NA
d_call: NA
v_call: TRBV19
cdr3_nt: TGTGCCAGTAGTATCGGCGGGGACTCCTACGAGCAGTACTTC
cdr3_aa: CASSIGGDSYEQYF

j_call: TRBJ2-1
clone_size: NA
d_call: NA
v_call: TRBV18
cdr3_nt: TGTGCCAGCTCACCACAACAGGCCAGTGAGCAGTTCTTC
cdr3_aa: CASSPQQASEQFF

j_call: TRBJ2-1
clone_size: NA
d_call: NA
v_call: TRBV14
cdr3_nt: TGTGCCAGCAGCCACCCTAGGGCGGAGGTTGCACCGGAGCAGTTCTTC
cdr3_aa: CASSHPRAEVAPEQFF

j_call: TRBJ1-3
clone_size: NA
d_call: TRBD1
v_call: TRBV4-1
cdr3_nt: TGCGCCAGCAGCCAGGACTCGCTGACAGGGACGCGAGGAAACACCATATATTTT
cdr3_aa: CASSQDSLTGTRGNTIYF

j_call: TRBJ1-2
clone_size: once
d_call: NA
v_call: TRBV9
cdr3_nt: TGTGCCAGCAGCTCGACCCCTCTCCGGGGGGCGCTCAGCTATGGCTACACCTTC
cdr3_aa: CASSSTPLRGALSYGYTF

j_call: TRBJ2-3
clone_size: NA
d_call: TRBD1
v_call: TRBV5-1
cdr3_nt: TGCGCCAGCAGCTCGGGACAGGGGACAGATACGCAGTATTTT
cdr3_aa: CASSSGQGTDTQYF

j_call: TRBJ2-6
clone_size: few
d_call: NA
v_call: TRBV6-6
cdr3_nt: TGTGCCAGCAGTTACTCACAGCCTGGGGCCAACGTCCTGACTTTC
cdr3_aa: CASSYSQPGANVLTF

j_call: TRBJ1-2
clone_size: NA
d_call: TRBD1
v_call: TRBV28
cdr3_nt: TGTGCCAGCAGTTCCCTTGACAGGGGGGGCTATGGCTACACCTTC
cdr3_aa: CASSSLDRGGYGYTF

j_call: TRBJ1-2
clone_size: few
d_call: NA
v_call: TRBV4-2
cdr3_nt: TGTGCCAGCAGCCAAGATTTGAGGGTAGGTGGCTACACCTTC
cdr3_aa: CASSQDLRVGGYTF

j_call: TRBJ1-3
clone_size: once
d_call: TRBD1
v_call: TRBV24-1
cdr3_nt: TGTGCCACCAGTGATTTCGGACAGGTATATTTT
cdr3_aa: CATSDFGQVYF

j_call: TRBJ2-3
clone_size: NA
d_call: TRBD2
v_call: TRBV6-5
cdr3_nt: TGTGCCAGCAGTTACGTAGTAGCGGGGGCGACAGATACGCAGTATTTT
cdr3_aa: CASSYVVAGATDTQYF

j_call: TRBJ1-2
clone_size: NA
d_call: TRBD1
v_call: TRBV11-3
cdr3_nt: TGTGCCAGCAGCCCGGACAGGAAAAACTATGGCTACACCTTC
cdr3_aa: CASSPDRKNYGYTF